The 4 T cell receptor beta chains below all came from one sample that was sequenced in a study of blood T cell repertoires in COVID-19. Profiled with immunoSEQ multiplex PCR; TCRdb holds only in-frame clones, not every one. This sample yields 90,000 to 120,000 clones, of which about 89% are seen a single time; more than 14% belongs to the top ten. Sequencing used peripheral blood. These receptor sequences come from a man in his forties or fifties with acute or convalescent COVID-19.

CDR3 sequence: CASSPRQGDSTGELFF. CDR3 bases: TGTGCCAGCAGCCCCCGACAGGGGGATTCCACCGGGGAGCTGTTTTTT. The genes are TRBV28 and TRBJ2-2; 9 bases are shared with TRBD1. Germline loops: CDR1 MDHEN, CDR2 SYDVKM. This CDR3 comprises 16 residues. V gave up 6 bases and J gave up 4 bases; unmatched junction bases: 9.

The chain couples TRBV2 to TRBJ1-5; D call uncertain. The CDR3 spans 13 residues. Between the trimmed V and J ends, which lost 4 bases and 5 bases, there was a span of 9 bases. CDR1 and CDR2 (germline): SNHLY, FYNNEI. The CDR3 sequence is CASSAGEDQPQHF. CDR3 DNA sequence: TGTGCCAGCAGTGCTGGAGAGGATCAGCCCCAGCATTTT.

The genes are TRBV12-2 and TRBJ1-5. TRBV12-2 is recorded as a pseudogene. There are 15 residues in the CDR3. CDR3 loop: CASRLGAPMYQPQHF. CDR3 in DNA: TGTGCAAGTCGCTTAGGAGCCCCAATGTATCAGCCCCAGCATTTT.

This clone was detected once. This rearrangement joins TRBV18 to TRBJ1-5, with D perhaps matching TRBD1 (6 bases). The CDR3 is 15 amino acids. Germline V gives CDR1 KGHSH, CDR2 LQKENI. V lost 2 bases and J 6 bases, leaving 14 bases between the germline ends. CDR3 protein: CASSPYRAVGQPQHF. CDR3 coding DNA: TGTGCCAGCTCACCATACAGGGCGGTGGGTCAGCCCCAGCATTTT.